The rows below give T cell receptor beta chains drawn from one sample of a study of T cell responses to AZD1222 COVID-19 vaccine. Assay: immunoSEQ multiplex PCR; the TCRdb copy retains only in-frame clones and omits some. Of 200,000 to 250,000 clones in the sample, about 92% are singletons; the top ten hold roughly 0.99%. Sequenced material: peripheral blood, taken on day 0 of MenACWY control vaccination. All receptors derive from an adult in good health. CDR3s include the opening cysteine and the closing phenylalanine or tryptophan. The D gene is left open where the match is weak. Expanded clones get a size class; other rows say once, few or many, or leave the size out.

size,D,J,V,DNA,CDR3
once,TRBD2,TRBJ2-2,TRBV4-3,TGCGCCAGCAGCCTAGAGACTAGCGGGACAACCGGGGAGCTGTTTTTT,CASSLETSGTTGELFF
NA,TRBD2,TRBJ2-1,TRBV2,TGTGCCAGCAGGCGACTAGCGGGGGGCGAGCAGTTCTTC,CASRRLAGGEQFF
NA,NA,TRBJ1-3,TRBV30,TGTGCCTCTTCTCCATGGGGAGGAAACACCATATATTTT,CASSPWGGNTIYF
NA,NA,TRBJ2-1,TRBV15,TGTGCCACCAGCAGGGCCCGGGATGAGCAGTTCTTC,CATSRARDEQFF
NA,NA,TRBJ1-4,TRBV5-8,TGTGCCAGCAGCTTGGCAGGACCTGCAACTAATGAAAAACTGTTTTTT,CASSLAGPATNEKLFF
NA,NA,TRBJ1-3,TRBV7-9,TGTGCCAGCAGCTTAGGGGTCTCTGGAAACACCATATATTTT,CASSLGVSGNTIYF
once,NA,TRBJ2-7,TRBV7-5,TGTGCCAGAAGCCTTAGCCGGGACAGGGCCACCTACGAGCAGTACTTC,CARSLSRDRATYEQYF
NA,TRBD1,TRBJ2-3,TRBV19,TGTGCCAGTACCGACAGGGGGTACGGGTCAGATACGCAGTATTTT,CASTDRGYGSDTQYF
NA,NA,TRBJ1-2,TRBV28,TGTGCCAGCAGTTTAGTGGGTGGGGGTATCGATGGCTACACCTTC,CASSLVGGGIDGYTF
few,NA,TRBJ1-6,TRBV7-9,TGTGCCAGCGGCAAGGACACTGCACCCCTCCACTTT,CASGKDTAPLHF
NA,TRBD1,TRBJ1-5,TRBV5-6,TGTGCCAGCAGCTTGAACCAGGGGGCAGTTCAGCCCCAGCATTTT,CASSLNQGAVQPQHF
NA,TRBD1,TRBJ2-7,TRBV11-2,TGTGCCAGCAGCTCTCGGACAGGAGCCTACGAGCAGTACTTC,CASSSRTGAYEQYF
NA,TRBD1,TRBJ1-1,TRBV7-8,TGTGCCAGCAGCTTAGGGACAGGGACCACTGAAGCTTTCTTT,CASSLGTGTTEAFF
once,NA,TRBJ2-5,TRBV5-6,TGTGCCAGCAGCTTCCTTTATACAGGGAGGGCCCAGTACTTC,CASSFLYTGRAQYF
NA,TRBD1,TRBJ1-6,TRBV10-3,TGTGCCATCGCCGGGACAGGGGATTCACCCCTCCACTTT,CAIAGTGDSPLHF
NA,NA,TRBJ1-3,TRBV18,TGTGCCAGCTCACCAGGGGCCTCCTCTGGAAACACCATATATTTT,CASSPGASSGNTIYF
NA,NA,TRBJ1-1,TRBV6-5,TGTGCCAGCAGTCGGACGGGGCGGAACACTGAAGCTTTCTTT,CASSRTGRNTEAFF
NA,NA,TRBJ2-2,TRBV30,TGTGCCCACCACTCGGGGGCTGCCACCGGGGAGCTGTTTTTT,CAHHSGAATGELFF
NA,TRBD1,TRBJ1-2,TRBV15,TGTGCCACCAGCAGAGATCAGGTGACAGGGGATGGCTACACCTTC,CATSRDQVTGDGYTF
NA,TRBD1,TRBJ1-4,TRBV28,TGTGCCAGCAGTTTATACAGGGGAAATGAAAAACTGTTTTTT,CASSLYRGNEKLFF
NA,TRBD1,TRBJ1-2,TRBV24-1,TGTGCCACCAGTGATCCCGACAGGGGAGGATATGGCTACACCTTC,CATSDPDRGGYGYTF
NA,TRBD1,TRBJ1-6,TRBV6-5,TGTGCCAGCAGTACGGGACAGGGGAGGAGGTCACCCCTCCACTTT,CASSTGQGRRSPLHF